The clone carrying this TCR beta chain was seen a single time. Sequencing was performed with immunoSEQ multiplex PCR; in TCRdb, only in-frame clones are kept and a portion is missing. Among about 210,000 clones listed, roughly 82% were seen once. The source of the sample is a study of blood T cell repertoires in COVID-19. This CDR3 spans 18 amino acids. Germline V gene data show CDR1 as SGHDT and CDR2 as YYEEEE. Trimming pared 2 bases from V and 1 base from J, leaving 20 bases between. This clonotype originated in a woman in her fifties or sixties with COVID-19, enrolled during active disease. The sequencing input was peripheral blood. The genes are TRBV5-6 and TRBJ2-3; D call uncertain. The CDR3: CASSFTSLALERTDTQYF. The CDR3 DNA reads TGTGCCAGCAGCTTTACTTCTCTGGCCCTAGAGCGCACAGATACGCAGTATTTT.